The 5 T cell receptor beta chains given below trace back to one sample, sequenced in a study of CXCR3-negative and CXCR3-positive naive CD8 T cells. It was by 5' RACE with UMI labels that the TRB cDNA libraries were prepared. TCRdb re-analyzed the 5' RACE reads; it lists each CDR3 protein once, without DNA. Recorded for this sample: approximately 47,000 distinct CDR3 sequences. Sequencing was carried out using naive CXCR3- CD8+ T cells from blood. Regarding subset: CD45RO-CCR7+CD27+CD95- naive CD8+ T cells lacking CXCR3 (TNR3-). These receptors all come from a human donor in good health. Some clones in this sample may be carry-over from other donors' samples.

V is TRBV12-3 or TRBV12-4 and J is TRBJ1-2. The CDR3 loop spans 15 amino acids. The CDR3 spells CASRDLSSFNYGYTF.

This rearrangement joins TRBV19 to TRBJ1-1. Germline loops: CDR1 LNHDA, CDR2 SQIVND (reference sequence). The CDR3 runs to 16 residues. CDR3 protein: CASSQPVRKMNTEAFF. Full variable domain (outside the CDR3, taken from reference TRBV19 and TRBJ1-1): DGGITQSPKYLFRKEGQNVTLSCEQNLNHDAMYWYRQDPGQGLRLIYYSQIVNDFQKGDIAEGYSVSREKKESFPLTVTSAQKNPTAFYLCASSQPVRKMNTEAFFGQGTRLTVV.

The chain combines TRBV13 with TRBJ2-1. The germline CDR1 and CDR2 sequences are PRHDT and FYEKMQ (reference sequence). The CDR3 sequence is 13 residues long. The CDR3 region is CASSLSGSRQQFF.

This rearrangement joins TRBV7-6 to TRBJ1-1. Germline V gene sequence: CDR1 SGHVS, CDR2 FNYEAQ. The CDR3 length is 16 residues. The CDR3: CASSYSNRVMNTEAFF.

This chain links TRBV5-1 with TRBJ2-7; with no DNA, the TCRdb D assignment of TRBD2 cannot be verified. CDR3 length equals 15 residues. Germline CDR1 is SGHRS and CDR2 is YFSETQ. The chain's CDR3 is CASTIAGPTDYEQYF.